The 23 T cell receptor beta chains below come from one sample, sequenced in a study of response to subunit inactivated influenza vaccine. MiXCR, applied by TCRdb to the RT-PCR reads, yields one record per CDR3 protein. This table holds roughly 630,000 distinct CDR3 sequences, approximately 14% found once. The specimen comprised PBMCs from blood, sampled less than 15 days before vaccination. These receptors were collected from a man aged 45 to 65 who received an inactivated influenza vaccine.

The chain combines TRBV29-1 with TRBJ2-5; possibly TRBD2 for D (6 bases). Looked up from germline, CDR1 is SQVTM and CDR2 is ANQGSEA. V gave up 4 bases and J gave up 0 bases, with 12 bases separating them. This CDR3 has 14 residues. The CDR3 here is CSVAQRRDQETQYF. The CDR3 nucleotides read TGCAGCGTTGCCCAGAGGAGGGACCAAGAGACCCAGTACTTC. The full variable domain, its missing parts supplied by reference TRBV29-1 and TRBJ2-5, is SAVISQKPSRDICQRGTSLTIQCQVDSQVTMMFWYRQQPGQSLTLIATANQGSEATYESGFVIDKFPISRPNLTFSTLTVSNMSPEDSSIYLCSVAQRRDQETQYFGPGTRLLVL.

The rearrangement uses TRBV5-1 and TRBJ2-2, with 10 bases matching TRBD1. The CDR3 is 16 residues long. Germline CDR1 and CDR2: SGHRS and YFSETQ. Trimming took 1 base from V and 4 from J; bases not matched to a gene: 4. The CDR3 loop reads CASSLSRDRGTGELFF. The DNA for the CDR3 is TGCGCCAGCAGCTTGAGCCGGGACAGGGGCACCGGGGAGCTGTTTTTT.

This clonotype occurred many times. In DNA form, the CDR3 reads TGCAGTGCTACAAAGACAGGGCAGAACACTGAAGCTTTCTTT. Protein product: CSATKTGQNTEAFF. The V and J genes are TRBV20-1 and TRBJ1-1, with 7 bases identical to TRBD1. The CDR3 sequence is 14 residues long. The V gene's germline CDR1 is DFQATT and CDR2 SNEGSKA (reference sequence). V gave up 4 bases and J gave up 1 base; unmatched junction bases: 6.

This clonotype was observed a few times. This rearrangement joins TRBV5-6 to TRBJ2-1, with TRBD1 matching over 7 bases. Germline V CDR1 and CDR2: SGHDT, YYEEEE. With V trimmed by 6 bases and J by 4 bases, 4 bases remained unmatched. The CDR3 contains 13 residues. CDR3 sequence reads: CASTTTGYNEQFF. The DNA of the CDR3 is TGTGCCAGCACCACGACAGGGTACAATGAGCAGTTCTTC.

This chain joins TRBV24-1 and TRBJ2-6, with D perhaps matching TRBD2 (5 bases). V lost 12 bases and J 0 bases, leaving 11 bases between the germline ends. The germline gives CDR1 KGHDR, CDR2 SFDVKD. The CDR3 sequence is 14 residues long. The CDR3 loop is CASVGDSGANVLTF. The CDR3, as DNA: TGTGCCTCAGTCGGGGACTCTGGGGCCAACGTCCTGACTTTC.

The chain couples TRBV19 to TRBJ2-6; the D is unclear. Germline V gene sequence: CDR1 LNHDA, CDR2 SQIVND (reference sequence). The CDR3 sequence is 16 residues long. Trimming stripped 0 bases from V and 2 bases from J, with 8 bases between. The CDR3 is CASSIDLTPGANVLTF. CDR3 nucleotide sequence: TGTGCCAGTAGTATAGATCTTACCCCTGGGGCCAACGTCCTGACTTTC.

This clonotype has more than one count but fewer than ten. The chain couples TRBV5-1 to TRBJ1-1, with D possibly TRBD1 on 6 matching bases. Deletions cut 4 bases from V and 4 bases from J, with 32 bases between. CDR1 SGHRS and CDR2 YFSETQ come from the germline V gene. The CDR3 contains 20 residues. Here the CDR3 DNA reads TGCGCCAGCAGCCCTTACCAGAATATAATCTCACAGGGACGGGGCACTGAAGCTTTCTTT. It yields the protein CASSPYQNIISQGRGTEAFF. The whole variable domain, filled in from reference TRBV5-1 and TRBJ1-1, reads KAGVTQTPRYLIKTRGQQVTLSCSPISGHRSVSWYQQTPGQGLQFLFEYFSETQRNKGNFPGRFSGRQFSNSRSEMNVSTLELGDSALYLCASSPYQNIISQGRGTEAFFGQGTRLTVV.

The rearrangement uses TRBV7-9 and TRBJ2-3; tentatively, D is TRBD1 (6 bases). The V end lost 6 bases, the J end lost 2 bases, and 15 bases lay between the germline ends. Germline CDR1 is SEHNR and CDR2 is FQNEAQ (reference sequence). The CDR3 has 15 amino acids. DNA for the CDR3: TGTGCCAGCAGGACCGACAGGTTAAACACAGATACGCAGTATTTT. Its protein product is CASRTDRLNTDTQYF.

This clonotype has just a few counts. CDR3 sequence (DNA): TGTGCCAGCAGTTCGCCCGTTCTAGCGGGAGGCCTCCACGAGCAGTACTTC. Translation: CASSSPVLAGGLHEQYF. The J gene is TRBJ2-7, the V gene TRBV12-3 or TRBV12-4, with 11 bases lining up with TRBD2. V trimming: 4 bases; J trimming: 5 bases; junction bases outside the gene matches: 13. This CDR3 contains 17 residues.

This clonotype appeared many times. This chain links TRBV4-1 with TRBJ1-3; D uncertain. This CDR3 spans 15 amino acids. Germline CDR1 and CDR2: MGHRA and YSYEKL. The V and J ends lost 1 base and 1 base respectively, with 8 bases between them. CDR3 in amino acids: CASSQVSGSGNTIYF. In nucleotides, the CDR3 is TGCGCCAGCAGCCAAGTATCGGGGTCTGGAAACACCATATATTTT.

The chain is built from TRBV6-2 or TRBV6-3 and TRBJ2-2; unclear D gene. Germline V lookup: CDR1 MNHEY, CDR2 SVGEGT. V lost 6 bases to trimming and J lost 5 bases, with 16 bases between them. This CDR3 comprises 15 residues. CDR3 in amino acids: CASRSALPWTGELFF. For the CDR3, the DNA is TGTGCCAGCAGATCCGCTCTTCCCTGGACCGGGGAGCTGTTTTTT.

V is TRBV18 and J is TRBJ2-1, with D hard to call. Germline CDR1 KGHSH, CDR2 LQKENI. V dropped 2 bases and J dropped 7 bases, with 6 bases sitting between them. The CDR3 consists of 12 residues. CDR3 protein: CASSPARNEQFF. The CDR3 region has the DNA TGTGCCAGCTCACCAGCTCGGAATGAGCAGTTCTTC.

This clonotype was observed a few times. The chain employs TRBV10-1 and TRBJ2-2; D uncertain. The CDR3 is 14 amino acids. From germline, CDR1 is WNHNN and CDR2 SYGVQD (reference sequence). Trimming removed 4 bases from V and 0 bases from J, with 6 bases in between. This CDR3 reads CASSVRPNTGELFF. The CDR3 coding sequence is TGCGCCAGCAGTGTGCGGCCGAACACCGGGGAGCTGTTTTTT.

The J gene is TRBJ1-2, the V gene TRBV29-1, with TRBD1 as a possible D gene (5 bases). This CDR3 has 13 residues. Germline CDR1 reads SQVTM; CDR2 reads ANQGSEA. V dropped 7 bases and J dropped 2 bases, with 14 bases sitting between them. CDR3 nucleotide sequence: TGCAGCGCCACTCAGGGAGGAAACTATGGCTACACCTTC. Translating it yields CSATQGGNYGYTF.

A note on this clonotype: A much larger clonotype is one base distant, so this may be a read error. The J gene is TRBJ1-1, the V gene TRBV6-6; D not resolved. With 7 bases removed from V and 4 bases from J, the gap between germline ends came to 13 bases. The length of the CDR3 is 13 residues. Germline V CDR1 and CDR2: MNHNY, SVGAGI (reference sequence). CDR3 nucleotides: TGTGCCAGCAACAGTGTGTGGACCACTGAAGCTTTCTTT. Translating gives CASNSVWTTEAFF.

This clonotype was recorded a few times. V is TRBV3-1 and J is TRBJ2-2; D remains unclear. This CDR3 region has 12 residues. Germline CDR1 reads LGHDT; CDR2 reads YNNKEL (reference sequence). V dropped 10 bases and J dropped 5 bases, with 11 bases sitting between them. The CDR3 here is CATRSQTGELFF. The CDR3 bases are TGTGCCACCCGGTCTCAGACCGGGGAGCTGTTTTTT. Filled out from reference TRBV3-1 and TRBJ2-2, the complete variable domain reads DTAVSQTPKYLVTQMGNDKSIKCEQNLGHDTMYWYKQDSKKFLKIMFSYNNKELIINETVPNRFSPKSPDKAHLNLHINSLELGDSAVYFCATRSQTGELFFGEGSRLTVL.

In this sample, this clonotype turned up once. The CDR3 sequence is CASRTSGVDTEAFF. The CDR3, as DNA: TGTGCCAGCCGAACCTCAGGGGTTGACACTGAAGCTTTCTTT. The rearrangement links TRBV12-3 or TRBV12-4 to TRBJ1-1, with a tentative D call TRBD1 (6 bases). Deletions cut 8 bases from V and 3 bases from J, with 16 bases between. The CDR3 extends over 14 amino acids.

This clonotype was observed a few times. V and J are TRBV5-1 and TRBJ2-3; the D gene is possibly TRBD2 (5 bases). There are 14 residues in the CDR3. The V gene's germline CDR1 is SGHRS and CDR2 YFSETQ. V was pared by 0 bases and J by 4 bases, with 9 bases between. The DNA for the CDR3 is TGCGCCAGCAGCTTGGTAGGGAGTTCAGATACGCAGTATTTT. This sequence encodes CASSLVGSSDTQYF.

This clonotype has only a few counts. One end of the junction does not line up with germline, which may come from a read error. J is TRBJ2-5 and V is TRBV20-1; no firm D call. The CDR3 is 12 residues long. Germline V gene sequence: CDR1 DFQATT, CDR2 SNEGSKA (reference sequence). The CDR3 nucleotides are TGCAGTGCTAGTGAGAGGATAATCGCCCAGAACTTC. This encodes CSASERIIAQNF.

This clonotype occurred once. The chain has TRBV28 and TRBJ2-6, with D unclear. The V gene lost 3 bases and the J gene lost 4 bases, with 13 bases spanning the gap. The CDR3 loop spans 16 amino acids. Germline V lookup: CDR1 MDHEN, CDR2 SYDVKM. CDR3 residues: CASSFRPPAGANVLTF. CDR3 nucleotides: TGTGCCAGCAGTTTTCGGCCCCCCGCCGGGGCCAACGTCCTGACTTTC.

The rearrangement links TRBV5-6 to TRBJ2-7; D unclear. Germline CDR1 is SGHDT and CDR2 is YYEEEE. CDR3 length equals 12 residues. Trimming shortened V by 3 bases and J by 6 bases, and 10 bases separated the two germline ends. The CDR3 coding sequence is TGTGCCAGCAGCTCTTATGAAGGCGAGCAGTACTTC. Its protein product is CASSSYEGEQYF.

The chain couples TRBV12-3 or TRBV12-4 to TRBJ2-7; TRBD1 matches 7 bases. This CDR3 is 15 amino acids long. J was trimmed by 6 bases and V by 4 bases; bases with no gene match: 12. The CDR3 DNA follows: TGTGCCAGCAGTTACTACCCGGACAGGTCCAGCGAGCAGTACTTC. Protein product: CASSYYPDRSSEQYF.

The J gene is TRBJ1-2, the V gene TRBV18, with D possibly matching TRBD1 (5 bases). This CDR3 comprises 15 residues. Trimming removed 2 bases at V and 0 bases at J, with 10 bases between. Per germline, CDR1 KGHSH and CDR2 LQKENI. CDR3 in amino acids: CASSPERGTNYGYTF. The CDR3, as DNA: TGTGCCAGCTCACCAGAGAGGGGCACTAACTATGGCTACACCTTC.